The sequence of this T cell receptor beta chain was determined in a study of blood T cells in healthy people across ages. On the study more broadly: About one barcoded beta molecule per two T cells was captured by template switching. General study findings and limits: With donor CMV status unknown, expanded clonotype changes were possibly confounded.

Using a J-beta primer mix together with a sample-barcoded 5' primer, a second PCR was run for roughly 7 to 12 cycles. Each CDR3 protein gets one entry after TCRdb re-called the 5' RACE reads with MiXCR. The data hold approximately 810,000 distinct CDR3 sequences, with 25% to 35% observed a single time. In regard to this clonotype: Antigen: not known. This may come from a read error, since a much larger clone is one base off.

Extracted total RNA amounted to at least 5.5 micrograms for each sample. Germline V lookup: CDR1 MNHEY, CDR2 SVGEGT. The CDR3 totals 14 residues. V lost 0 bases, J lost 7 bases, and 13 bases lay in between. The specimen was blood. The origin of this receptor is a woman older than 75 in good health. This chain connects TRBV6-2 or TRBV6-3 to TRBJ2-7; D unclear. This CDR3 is CASSYSNGWNEQYF. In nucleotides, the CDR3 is TGTGCCAGCAGTTACTCGAACGGATGGAATGAGCAGTACTTC.